This TCR beta chain came from a study of early T cells in non-severe SARS-CoV-2 infection. Study-level background: Investigators sequenced bulk RNA drawn from unsorted whole blood, and chains remained unpaired. Broader study findings: Private and CD4 specificities were missed by VDJdb matching, skewed to anti-spike CD8.

Unique molecular identifiers tagged individual cDNA molecules. TCRdb reprocessed the 5' RACE reads via MiXCR and lists one record per CDR3 protein. The sample consists of 40,000 to 45,000 distinct CDR3 sequences, over 3.5% of them appearing once. The CDR3 spans 16 residues. Germline CDR1 is LGHDT and CDR2 is YNNKEL (reference sequence). V shed 3 bases and J shed 0 bases, with 12 bases lying between them. This clonotype was detected many times. What it binds is not known. V is TRBV3-1 and J is TRBJ1-3; D not resolved. The sample consisted of whole blood. This TCR came from an adult who was a healthcare worker with PCR-confirmed SARS-CoV-2 infection or an uninfected control (not recorded which). The CDR3 bases are TGTGCCAGCAGCCAGACACACACCAGCTCTGGAAACACCATATATTTT. Protein sequence: CASSQTHTSSGNTIYF.